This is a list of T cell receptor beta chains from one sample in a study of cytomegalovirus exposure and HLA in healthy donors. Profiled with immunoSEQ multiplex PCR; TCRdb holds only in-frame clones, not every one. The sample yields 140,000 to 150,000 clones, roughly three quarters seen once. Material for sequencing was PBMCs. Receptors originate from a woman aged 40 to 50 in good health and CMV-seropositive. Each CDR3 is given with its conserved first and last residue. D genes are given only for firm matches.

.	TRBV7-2	CASSLEIRGAVAFF
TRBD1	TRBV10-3	CAISEAAGGNTGELFF
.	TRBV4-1	CASSPPSQRPPDEQYF
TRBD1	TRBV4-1	CASSHYSTGGPPDTQYF
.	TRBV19	CASSIVEGPRETQYF
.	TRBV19	CASSIDRDYEQYF
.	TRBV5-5	CASSLEGASPLHF
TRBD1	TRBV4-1	CASSQGDRVGGKLFF
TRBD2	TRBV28	CASSPGGLLTGELFF
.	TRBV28	CASSLSGGANYGYTF
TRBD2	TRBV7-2	CASSLALSSGGPGELFF
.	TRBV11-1	CASSTLTGRTEAFF
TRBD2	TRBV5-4	CASSLGVSGAADTQYF
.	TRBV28	CASSLIKGNYGYTF
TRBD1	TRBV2	CASSATGALGNTEAFF
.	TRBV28	CASKKGDSLHF
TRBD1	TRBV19	CASSPTGAAEGSPLHF
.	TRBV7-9	CASSLGGFGLGNTEAFF
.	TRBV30	CAWHLREAGANVLTF
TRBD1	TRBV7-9	CSSSFGQVGYEQYF
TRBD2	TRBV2	CASGGLAGGMRVGETQYF
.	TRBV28	CASSSNSYGYTF
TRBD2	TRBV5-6	CASTVFSGGADEQFF
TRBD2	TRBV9	CASSPTLAGDYNEQFF
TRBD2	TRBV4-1	CASSQRLGGANTGELFF
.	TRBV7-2	CASSFGLIYEQYF
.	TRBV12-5	CASARKYSTGEGYEQYF
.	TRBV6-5	CASSYSSREAAFF
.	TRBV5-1	CASSTSSGSIQYF
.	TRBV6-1	CASSSGRQFF
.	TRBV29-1	CSVVGRATKVSYEQYF
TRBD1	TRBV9	CASSVGQGAQTYEQYF
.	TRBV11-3	CASSLDQGTYNEQFF
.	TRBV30	CAWTGTLDEKLFF
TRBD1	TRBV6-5	CASSYSGTDNEKLFF
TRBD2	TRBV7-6	CASSPPGLGGTDTQYF
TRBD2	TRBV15	CATSRLAGGETQYF
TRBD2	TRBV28	CASSPGLAGSTDTQYF
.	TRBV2	CASSESSAGYTGELFF
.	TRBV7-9	CASSLEPSGAYEQYF
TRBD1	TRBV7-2	CASSLARDRGYGYTF
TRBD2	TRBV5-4	CASSLTSGGLPTGELFF
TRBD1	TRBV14	CASSQRQGNTEAFF
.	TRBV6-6	CASSYEGANEKLFF
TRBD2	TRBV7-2	CASSPWGLAGDEQYF
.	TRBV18	CASSPVPQETQYF
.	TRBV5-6	CASSWREADPYGYTF
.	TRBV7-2	CASSLFEGVGLFGNTIYF